The next 8 T cell receptor beta chains were all read from a single sample in a study of cytomegalovirus exposure and HLA in healthy donors. Primers for the PCR totalled 60 Vbeta and 13 Jbeta. Sequencing used immunoSEQ multiplex PCR; TCRdb keeps in-frame clones, though not all of them. The sample includes some 180,000 clones, around four fifths of them seen just once. Sequenced material: PBMCs. The source is a man in his forties or fifties in good health and CMV-seropositive.

This chain joins TRBV10-3 and TRBJ1-1; 8 bases are a match to TRBD1. Trimming removed 0 bases from V and 10 bases from J; junction bases left unmatched: 13. In germline, CDR1 is ENHRY, CDR2 SYGVKD. The CDR3 extends over 16 amino acids. The CDR3 is CAISESGQGGRLGAFF. CDR3 DNA: TGTGCCATCAGTGAGTCCGGACAGGGCGGCCGTTTGGGAGCTTTCTTT.

V gene TRBV29-1 combines with J gene TRBJ1-2, with 7 bases identical to TRBD1. This CDR3 has 17 residues. The V and J ends lost 1 base and 4 bases, in that order; junction bases with no gene match: 15. Germline lookup yields CDR1 SQVTM and CDR2 ANQGSEA. The CDR3 DNA reads as TGCAGCGTTGAAGGGACAGGAGGCAAGTTACCAGTCTATGGCTACACCTTC. Its translation: CSVEGTGGKLPVYGYTF.

The gene calls are TRBV29-1 and TRBJ2-5, with TRBD1 matching 8 bases. V gave up 8 bases and J gave up 3 bases; unmatched junction bases: 5. Germline CDR1 is SQVTM and CDR2 is ANQGSEA. CDR3 length: 12 residues. The CDR3 is CSSLGQEETQYF. DNA for the CDR3: TGCAGCTCCTTGGGACAGGAAGAGACCCAGTACTTC.

The rearrangement links TRBV2 to TRBJ1-2; 9 bases map to TRBD1. This CDR3 spans 14 amino acids. With 4 bases clipped from V and 7 bases from J, the junction kept 7 bases outside the gene matches. Looked up from germline, CDR1 is SNHLY and CDR2 is FYNNEI. The CDR3 bases are TGTGCCAGCAGTGGGCCACAGGGGGCGTTTGGCTACACCTTC. Protein: CASSGPQGAFGYTF.

The chain couples TRBV19 to TRBJ1-3, with D uncertain. This CDR3 is 15 amino acids long. The V end lost 1 base, the J end lost 8 bases, and 15 bases lay between the germline ends. Germline lookup yields CDR1 LNHDA and CDR2 SQIVND (reference sequence). CDR3 in amino acids: CASSIVAGIADTIYF. DNA for the CDR3: TGTGCCAGTAGTATAGTCGCGGGAATCGCGGACACCATATATTTT. Based on the CDR3 plus reference TRBV19 and TRBJ1-3, the full variable domain is DGGITQSPKYLFRKEGQNVTLSCEQNLNHDAMYWYRQDPGQGLRLIYYSQIVNDFQKGDIAEGYSVSREKKESFPLTVTSAQKNPTAFYLCASSIVAGIADTIYFGEGSWLTVV.

The chain has TRBV9 and TRBJ2-3, with D possibly being TRBD2 (6 bases). Germline CDR1 reads SGDLS; CDR2 reads YYNGEE. V was clipped by 0 bases and J by 10 bases, with 18 bases between them. The CDR3 has 15 amino acids. The CDR3 DNA reads TGTGCCAGCAGCGTAGCCGGGACTCTCGAAAGGGCGCAGTATTTT. It translates to CASSVAGTLERAQYF. The complete variable domain, with remaining parts taken from reference TRBV9 and TRBJ2-3, reads DSGVTQTPKHLITATGQRVTLRCSPRSGDLSVYWYQQSLDQGLQFLIQYYNGEERAKGNILERFSAQQFPDLHSELNLSSLELGDSALYFCASSVAGTLERAQYFGPGTRLTVL.

V is TRBV19 and J is TRBJ1-1; the D gene is possibly TRBD1 (5 bases). Germline V lookup: CDR1 LNHDA, CDR2 SQIVND (reference sequence). Trimming removed 7 bases at V and 1 base at J, with 10 bases between. This CDR3 spans 13 amino acids. The CDR3 sequence: CASTRQPNTEAFF. The CDR3 region has the DNA TGTGCCAGTACCCGACAGCCGAACACTGAAGCTTTCTTT.

This sequence joins TRBV28 and TRBJ2-7; the D is unclear. Germline CDR1 MDHEN, CDR2 SYDVKM. V lost 3 bases and J 1 base, leaving 10 bases between the germline ends. CDR3 length: 14 residues. The CDR3 protein is CASSFRSGSYEQYF. CDR3 nucleotide sequence: TGTGCCAGCAGTTTTCGGTCCGGGTCCTACGAGCAGTACTTC.